The next 19 T cell receptor beta chains were all read from a single sample in a study of cytomegalovirus exposure and HLA in healthy donors. The study ran its PCR with 60 Vbeta and 13 Jbeta primers. The protocol was immunoSEQ multiplex PCR, while the TCRdb copy is restricted to in-frame clones and leaves out a portion. In the table there are about 100,000 clones, 60% to 80% of which are singletons. The specimen was PBMCs. The receptors shown here come from a man younger than 30 in good health and CMV-seronegative.

This clone was picked up a small number of times. The chain has TRBV5-1 and TRBJ1-1; 9 positions match TRBD1. This CDR3 contains 15 residues. In germline, CDR1 is SGHRS, CDR2 YFSETQ. V shed 5 bases and J 1 base; nucleotides not matched to a gene: 6. Here the CDR3 reads CASSSLDRGNTEAFF. Here the CDR3 DNA reads TGCGCCAGCAGTTCCTTGGACAGGGGGAACACTGAAGCTTTCTTT.

This clone was recorded only once. The chain employs TRBV2 and TRBJ1-4; 7 bases align to TRBD1. The CDR3 loop spans 13 amino acids. Germline V lookup: CDR1 SNHLY, CDR2 FYNNEI. V shed 7 bases and J 4 bases; nucleotides not matched to a gene: 3. The CDR3 nucleotides are TGTGCCAGCAACAGGGGCTTTAATGAAAAACTGTTTTTT. It encodes CASNRGFNEKLFF.

The rearrangement links TRBV28 to TRBJ1-4; possibly TRBD1 for D (5 bases). Germline CDR1 and CDR2: MDHEN and SYDVKM. Trimming took off 5 bases at V and 8 bases at J, with 9 bases between the two ends. The CDR3 totals 12 residues. The CDR3 DNA is TGTGCCAGCAGTCGGAGGGGAGAAAAACTGTTTTTT. It is translated as CASSRRGEKLFF.

The chain combines TRBV5-8 with TRBJ1-1; maybe TRBD1 (6 bases). The CDR3 covers 15 residues. V was trimmed by 6 bases and J by 5 bases, leaving 20 bases between them. Looked up from germline, CDR1 is SGHTS and CDR2 is YDEGEE. CDR3 in amino acids: CASTWRGARGTEAFF. The CDR3 region has the DNA TGTGCCAGCACCTGGCGGGGGGCAAGGGGAACTGAAGCTTTCTTT.

The chain has TRBV5-4 and TRBJ2-5; tentatively, D is TRBD1 (5 bases). V lost 0 bases and J 2 bases, leaving 8 bases between the germline ends. Per the germline V gene, CDR1 is SGHNT and CDR2 is YYREEE (reference sequence). The CDR3 is 14 residues long. CDR3 sequence reads: CASSLEAGQETQYF. The DNA of the CDR3 is TGTGCCAGCAGCTTGGAGGCAGGGCAAGAGACCCAGTACTTC.

V is TRBV6-5 and J is TRBJ2-7; 8 positions agree with TRBD1. This CDR3 has 14 amino acids. Germline loops: CDR1 MNHEY, CDR2 SVGAGI. V lost 2 bases and J lost 7; bases outside the gene matches: 7. CDR3 coding DNA: TGTGCCAGCAGTTACGGTCAGGGGGCGCGTGAGCAGTACTTC. It encodes CASSYGQGAREQYF.

The chain is built from TRBV6-6 and TRBJ2-7; TRBD2 is a possible D gene (5 bases). The CDR3 totals 16 residues. Trimming pared 6 bases from V and 5 bases from J, leaving 23 bases between. Germline CDR1 reads MNHNY; CDR2 reads SVGAGI (reference sequence). CDR3 sequence reads: CASSQKTGPLGNEQYF. In nucleotides, the CDR3 is TGTGCCAGCAGCCAGAAAACCGGTCCCCTCGGGAACGAGCAGTACTTC.

The J gene is TRBJ2-5, the V gene TRBV29-1; maybe TRBD2 (5 bases). V lost 1 base, J lost 0 bases, and 18 bases lay in between. CDR1 and CDR2 from the germline V gene are SQVTM and ANQGSEA. The CDR3 loop spans 17 amino acids. The DNA of the CDR3 is TGCAGCGTTGAAGGAAGGGCCCGGGCGGACTACCAAGAGACCCAGTACTTC. This translates into CSVEGRARADYQETQYF.

V gene TRBV2 combines with J gene TRBJ2-3, with D possibly being TRBD2 (5 bases). The germline gives CDR1 SNHLY, CDR2 FYNNEI. The CDR3 totals 12 residues. The V end lost 6 bases, the J end lost 6 bases, and 10 bases lay between the germline ends. The CDR3 region has the DNA TGTGCCAGCAGGGGTCCGGGGGATACGCAGTATTTT. As protein: CASRGPGDTQYF.

Here the CDR3 reads CASSLTFGGAPDTQYF. CDR3 coding DNA: TGTGCCAGCAGCCTCACCTTCGGGGGGGCCCCAGATACGCAGTATTTT. The V call is TRBV7-2, the J call TRBJ2-3; TRBD2 matches at 8 bases. The CDR3 runs 16 residues. Germline V gives CDR1 SGHTA, CDR2 FQGNSA. The V and J ends lost 5 bases and 4 bases, in that order; junction bases with no gene match: 11.

The J gene is TRBJ2-7, the V gene TRBV7-9; perhaps TRBD1 as D (6 bases). CDR1 SEHNR and CDR2 FQNEAQ come from the germline V gene (reference sequence). The V gene lost 0 bases and the J gene lost 0 bases, with 9 bases spanning the gap. This CDR3 has 15 amino acids. The CDR3 DNA is TGTGCCAGCAGCTTAGCTCACAGGGTCTCCTACGAGCAGTACTTC. It is translated as CASSLAHRVSYEQYF.

J is TRBJ1-1 and V is TRBV6-6; possible D gene TRBD1, 5 bases. CDR1 is MNHNY, CDR2 SVGAGI, per germline (reference sequence). Trimming cost V 5 bases and J 5 bases, with 6 bases left between them. The length of the CDR3 is 11 residues. CDR3 DNA sequence: TGTGCCAGCAGTCAGGGAACTGAAGCTTTCTTT. This encodes CASSQGTEAFF.

The J gene is TRBJ2-2, the V gene TRBV11-3, with D possibly being TRBD1 (6 bases). The CDR3 extends over 14 amino acids. CDR1 is SGHNT, CDR2 YENEEA, per germline. V was clipped by 3 bases and J by 3 bases, with 8 bases between them. CDR3 sequence (DNA): TGTGCCAGCAGCTTTGGACAGTACACCGGGGAGCTGTTTTTT. This codes for CASSFGQYTGELFF. Based on the CDR3 plus reference TRBV11-3 and TRBJ2-2, the full variable domain is EAGVVQSPRYKIIEKKQPVAFWCNPISGHNTLYWYLQNLGQGPELLIRYENEEAVDDSQLPKDRFSAERLKGVDSTLKIQPAELGDSAVYLCASSFGQYTGELFFGEGSRLTVL.

The genes are TRBV27 and TRBJ1-4, with 10 bases identical to TRBD1. The CDR3 length is 15 residues. The germline CDR1 and CDR2 sequences are MNHEY and SMNVEV (reference sequence). V was clipped by 5 bases and J by 15 bases; unmatched bases: 15. As DNA, the CDR3 is TGTGCCAGCAGTCCGGCCGGGACAGGGGCCTCGGGGGTGTTTTTT. Translation: CASSPAGTGASGVFF.

CDR3 sequence: CASSRDSRTGELFF. CDR3 sequence (DNA): TGCGCCAGCAGCCGGGACAGTCGGACCGGGGAGCTGTTTTTT. The V call is TRBV4-3, the J call TRBJ2-2, with 7 nucleotides matching TRBD1. This CDR3 is 14 amino acids long. V lost 4 bases and J lost 5; bases outside the gene matches: 4. Germline CDR1 and CDR2: LGHNA and YSLEER.

In this sample, this clone turned up once. The chain carries TRBV7-2 and TRBJ2-2; D unresolved. V dropped 0 bases and J dropped 4 bases, with 9 bases sitting between them. There are 15 residues in the CDR3. CDR1 and CDR2 from the germline V gene are SGHTA and FQGNSA. In DNA, the CDR3 is TGTGCCAGCAGCTTAGCGGCCCTTGGCACCGGGGAGCTGTTTTTT. It codes for CASSLAALGTGELFF.

This clone was seen once. The chain recombines TRBV28 with TRBJ2-7; D remains unclear. The CDR3 runs to 14 residues. V lost 8 bases to trimming and J lost 3 bases, with 17 bases between them. Looked up from germline, CDR1 is MDHEN and CDR2 is SYDVKM. The CDR3 DNA reads TGTGCCAGCCAACCACCGGGTCGAAACTACGAGCAGTACTTC. It specifies CASQPPGRNYEQYF.

Worth noting for this clone: The same CDR3 can be traced to other DNA sequences in this sample. The chain couples TRBV5-4 to TRBJ2-2; D might be TRBD1 (6 bases). Germline V gene lookup returns CDR1 SGHNT and CDR2 YYREEE (reference sequence). This CDR3 has 16 residues. Trimming removed 0 bases at V and 4 bases at J, with 13 bases between. CDR3 coding DNA: TGTGCCAGCAGCTTGGGTTTGGGGGCGAGCACCGGGGAGCTGTTTTTT. It yields the protein CASSLGLGASTGELFF.

V is TRBV25-1 and J is TRBJ2-5; 7 nucleotides align to TRBD2. This CDR3 spans 15 amino acids. Germline V gene data show CDR1 as MGHDK and CDR2 as SYGVNS. Germline trimming cut 3 bases from V and 1 base from J; bases unmatched to any gene: 5. For the CDR3, the DNA is TGTGCCAGCAGTGACCCCGGGACTACCCAAGAGACCCAGTACTTC. It is translated as CASSDPGTTQETQYF.